This T cell receptor (beta chain) was captured in a study of response to subunit inactivated influenza vaccine (dated by TCRdb to the late 2010s). General notes on the study: To follow how T cells responded to a trivalent subunit inactivated influenza vaccine, the researchers relied on deep quantitative profiling of the T cell receptor repertoire.

The library was built by means of RT-PCR. Instrument used: Illumina HiSeq 2500. TCRdb trimmed public reads at Q25 via fastp, called clones via MiXCR and kept in-frame beta chains. Merged by CDR3 protein, the rows form single entries marked with the most common genes and DNA. Here the sample has around 850,000 distinct CDR3 sequences; less than 20% occur a single time. Clones ranked in the top ten supply around 9.9% of the sample. General conclusions and limits of the study: The authors suggested that each seasonal influenza vaccination may recruit only a limited number of new T cells.

The sample holds a few counts of this clonotype. Its binding antigen is unknown. It has no much larger one-base neighbor in the sample; base qualities were not kept. This receptor was identified in a man aged 45-65 years who received an inactivated influenza vaccine. Donor details come from another sample of the same person, matched by shared clones. Sequencing used PBMCs from blood, obtained 4 to 6 days after vaccination.

The bases are TGCAGTGCTAGAACGAAGTCCCCGAACAGGATTTCCCACTACGAGCAGTACTTC. It translates to CSARTKSPNRISHYEQYF. Recombination joined TRBV20-1 with TRBJ2-7, and the D gene may be TRBD1, 5 bases matching. Relative to germline, V is 2 bases shorter and J is 3 bases shorter, with 26 bases between their ends. CDR1 is given as DFQATT and CDR2 as SNEGSKA, both from the germline V gene (reference sequence). From cysteine to phenylalanine, the CDR3 is 18 amino acids long. Of the read, only the CDR3 DNA is kept; its 54 bases are in frame from base 1.